The 26 T cell receptor beta chains presented below share a single source sample, sequenced in a study of OX40 agonist ivuxolimab in advanced cancers. Sequenced by immunoSEQ multiplex PCR; TCRdb stores in-frame clones only, minus some. Of over 50,000 clones in the sample, around 89% were seen once. The sequencing used CD4+ or CD8+ T cells sorted from blood, collected in a trial of the OX40 agonist ivuxolimab. Source of these receptors: an adult with an advanced solid tumor such as melanoma, head and neck, liver or kidney cancer.

The rearrangement uses TRBV5-3 and TRBJ2-7; 14 bases match TRBD2. TRBV5-3 qualifies as an ORF whose function is uncertain. Unmatched junction bases numbered 8, after V lost 8 bases and J lost 7 bases. The CDR3 is made up of 14 amino acids. In DNA form, the CDR3 reads TGTGCCAGCAGCGTGGGACTAGCGGGAGCAGAGCAGTACTTC. Protein sequence: CASSVGLAGAEQYF.

This clone was observed a few times. The identical CDR3 is also encoded by other nucleotide sequences in the sample. The chain recombines TRBV28 with TRBJ1-2, with TRBD1 as a possible D gene (6 bases). The CDR3 is 13 amino acids. With 3 bases removed from V and 2 bases from J, the gap between germline ends came to 7 bases. Germline V gene data show CDR1 as MDHEN and CDR2 as SYDVKM. In DNA form, the CDR3 reads TGTGCCAGCAGTTTGCAGGGGAACTATGGCTACACCTTC. It yields the protein CASSLQGNYGYTF.

This clone has just one count. The chain has TRBV6-1 and TRBJ2-3; TRBD2 agrees at 7 bases. Germline V gene data show CDR1 as MNHNS and CDR2 as SASEGT. CDR3 size: 16 residues. V was pared by 2 bases and J by 1 base, with 6 bases of the junction left unmatched. Written as DNA, the CDR3 is TGTGCCAGCAGTGAATGGGCGGGAGAGGGCACAGATACGCAGTATTTT. Translated: CASSEWAGEGTDTQYF.

The V and J genes are TRBV27 and TRBJ1-5; D ambiguous. Germline CDR1 reads MNHEY; CDR2 reads SMNVEV (reference sequence). Trimming shortened V by 6 bases and J by 4 bases, and 16 bases separated the two germline ends. The CDR3 length is 15 residues. The CDR3 region has the DNA TGTGCCAGCAGCCTGGTCGCACCCGCGAATCAGCCCCAGCATTTT. Its translation is CASSLVAPANQPQHF.

The rearrangement joins TRBV28 to TRBJ2-7, with 9 nucleotides matching TRBD1. Germline trimming cut 1 base from V and 5 bases from J; bases unmatched to any gene: 3. This CDR3 spans 14 amino acids. Germline loops: CDR1 MDHEN, CDR2 SYDVKM. The chain's CDR3 is CASSLLTGGNEQYF. The DNA for the CDR3 is TGTGCCAGCAGTTTATTGACAGGGGGGAACGAGCAGTACTTC.

The chain employs TRBV28 and TRBJ2-1; tentatively, D is TRBD2 (5 bases). CDR3 length: 11 amino acids. The germline CDR1 and CDR2 sequences are MDHEN and SYDVKM. V lost 5 bases and J 11 bases, leaving 10 bases between the germline ends. CDR3 nucleotides: TGTGCCAGCAGTACCGAGGGTAAGCAGTTCTTC. It codes for CASSTEGKQFF. The full variable domain, its missing parts supplied by reference TRBV28 and TRBJ2-1, is DVKVTQSSRYLVKRTGEKVFLECVQDMDHENMFWYRQDPGLGLRLIYFSYDVKMKEKGDIPEGYSVSREKKERFSLILESASTNQTSMYLCASSTEGKQFFGPGTRLTVL.

Written as DNA, the CDR3 is TGCGCCAGCAGGGCCGGGATCGATGAGCAGTTCTTC. It specifies CASRAGIDEQFF. V gene TRBV10-2 combines with J gene TRBJ2-1; possible D gene TRBD2, 5 bases. Germline loops: CDR1 WSHSY, CDR2 SAAADI. V lost 6 bases and J 8 bases, leaving 11 bases between the germline ends. The CDR3 loop spans 12 amino acids.

The rearrangement uses TRBV7-9 and TRBJ2-7, with 8 bases lining up with TRBD2. The V gene's germline CDR1 is SEHNR and CDR2 FQNEAQ (reference sequence). This CDR3 has 16 amino acids. V shed 5 bases and J 3 bases; nucleotides not matched to a gene: 12. CDR3 coding DNA: TGTGCCAGCAGCCCGGGCGGCGGGAGGAAAAGCTACGAGCAGTACTTC. Translated: CASSPGGGRKSYEQYF.

The J gene is TRBJ2-3, the V gene TRBV7-6, with 8 positions matching TRBD1. CDR1 SGHVS and CDR2 FNYEAQ come from the germline V gene. J lost 4 bases, V lost 1 base, and 4 bases had no gene match. This CDR3 spans 15 amino acids. Here the CDR3 reads CASSLVAGGADTQYF. CDR3 in DNA: TGTGCCAGCAGCTTAGTGGCAGGGGGCGCAGATACGCAGTATTTT.

The gene calls are TRBV6-4 and TRBJ2-7; 9 bases agree with TRBD1. The CDR3 extends over 17 amino acids. Trimming cost V 2 bases and J 0 bases; bases outside gene matches: 8. Germline lookup yields CDR1 MRHNA and CDR2 SNTAGT. The CDR3 DNA follows: TGTGCCAGCAGTGACATGCGACAGGGGGGGAGCTCCTACGAGCAGTACTTC. Encoded protein: CASSDMRQGGSSYEQYF.

The chain has TRBV7-9 and TRBJ2-1, with D hard to call. Trimming pared 6 bases from V and 5 bases from J, leaving 8 bases between. The germline CDR1 and CDR2 sequences are SEHNR and FQNEAQ (reference sequence). This CDR3 is 12 amino acids long. The CDR3 DNA sequence: TGTGCCAGCAGACCCGCCCACAATGAGCAGTTCTTC. Translated: CASRPAHNEQFF.

This chain links TRBV11-3 with TRBJ1-1; 8 bases are a match to TRBD1. This CDR3 contains 16 residues. The J segment lost 6 bases and the V segment lost 2 bases, leaving 11 bases of the junction unmatched. Germline loops: CDR1 SGHNT, CDR2 YENEEA. The CDR3 DNA sequence: TGTGCCAGCAGCTTAACTCACAGGGGGGATAGCGCTGAAGCTTTCTTT. Its translation is CASSLTHRGDSAEAFF. Full variable domain (missing parts from reference TRBV11-3 and TRBJ1-1): EAGVVQSPRYKIIEKKQPVAFWCNPISGHNTLYWYLQNLGQGPELLIRYENEEAVDDSQLPKDRFSAERLKGVDSTLKIQPAELGDSAVYLCASSLTHRGDSAEAFFGQGTRLTVV.

This chain joins TRBV28 and TRBJ2-7; D unresolved. Germline V CDR1 and CDR2: MDHEN, SYDVKM. This CDR3 region has 12 residues. V was shortened by 3 bases and J by 3 bases, with 6 bases between the two germline ends. As DNA, the CDR3 is TGTGCCAGCAGTTTGCGCCACTACGAGCAGTACTTC. Amino acids: CASSLRHYEQYF.

This sequence joins TRBV9 and TRBJ2-3, with D perhaps matching TRBD2 (6 bases). The CDR3 sequence is 13 residues long. V gave up 7 bases and J gave up 2 bases, with 11 bases separating them. Germline-derived CDR1 and CDR2 are SGDLS and YYNGEE. DNA for the CDR3: TGTGCCAGCCGGGGAGGACACACAGATACGCAGTATTTT. Translation gives CASRGGHTDTQYF.

This chain uses TRBV28 with TRBJ1-3; D is uncertain. The CDR3 is made up of 13 amino acids. From germline, CDR1 is MDHEN and CDR2 SYDVKM. V was shortened by 8 bases and J by 11 bases, with 19 bases between the two germline ends. The CDR3 nucleotides are TGTGCCAGCCTAGGACGGCCTTTGGGTGCCATATATTTT. Protein sequence: CASLGRPLGAIYF.

Remarks on this clone: Distinct nucleotide sequences in the sample also encode this CDR3. This sequence joins TRBV7-9 and TRBJ2-7; 9 nucleotides align to TRBD2. Trimming cost V 2 bases and J 2 bases; bases outside gene matches: 7. CDR3 length: 16 residues. Germline-derived CDR1 and CDR2 are SEHNR and FQNEAQ (reference sequence). Written as DNA, the CDR3 is TGTGCCAGCAGCTTAAATAGCGGGAGAGGCGCCTACGAGCAGTACTTC. Translated: CASSLNSGRGAYEQYF.

The rearrangement links TRBV11-1 to TRBJ2-3; D is unresolved. The V end lost 3 bases, the J end lost 1 base, and 14 bases lay between the germline ends. Germline V gene lookup returns CDR1 SGHAT and CDR2 FQDESV (reference sequence). This CDR3 contains 16 residues. DNA of the CDR3: TGTGCCAGCAGCTTTATCCGCGGAACGGGCACAGATACGCAGTATTTT. The encoded protein is CASSFIRGTGTDTQYF.

The chain uses TRBV4-3 and TRBJ1-1, with D possibly matching TRBD1 (5 bases). Germline assignment: CDR1 LGHNA and CDR2 YSLEER. Trimming cost V 0 bases and J 12 bases, with 20 bases left between them. This CDR3 spans 15 amino acids. The CDR3 nucleotides are TGCGCCAGCAGCCAAGATCCGAGGGGCTATCTCTCGACTTTCTTT. Its translation: CASSQDPRGYLSTFF.

This clone was counted a single time. The rearrangement uses TRBV9 and TRBJ1-3, with 8 positions matching TRBD1. In germline, CDR1 is SGDLS, CDR2 YYNGEE. With 3 bases clipped from V and 6 bases from J, the junction kept 5 bases outside the gene matches. This CDR3 contains 14 residues. The CDR3 region is CASSADRGENTIYF. The CDR3 DNA follows: TGTGCCAGCAGCGCAGACAGGGGAGAAAACACCATATATTTT.

This rearrangement joins TRBV7-2 to TRBJ2-7, with D possibly being TRBD1 (5 bases). Germline CDR1 is SGHTA and CDR2 is FQGNSA. V lost 1 base and J 2 bases, leaving 6 bases between the germline ends. The CDR3 loop spans 13 amino acids. The chain's CDR3 is CASSLGTTYEQYF. The CDR3 DNA reads TGTGCCAGCAGCTTAGGGACAACCTACGAGCAGTACTTC.

The genes are TRBV4-2 and TRBJ2-7; TRBD2 matches 8 bases. The CDR3 covers 16 residues. The V segment lost 0 bases and the J segment 4 bases; nucleotides outside the gene matches: 8. Germline CDR1 reads LGHNA; CDR2 reads YNFKEQ. In nucleotides, the CDR3 is TGTGCCAGCAGCCAAGAAGGGAGCGGGAGTTGGTACGAGCAGTACTTC. Encoded protein: CASSQEGSGSWYEQYF.

The chain recombines TRBV27 with TRBJ1-1; D is undetermined. The CDR3 consists of 13 residues. The V and J ends lost 5 bases and 7 bases respectively, with 14 bases between them. The germline CDR1 and CDR2 sequences are MNHEY and SMNVEV (reference sequence). The CDR3 region has the DNA TGTGCCAGCAGTACGTCCCGCGGGGATGAAGCTTTCTTT. Translation gives CASSTSRGDEAFF.

This chain links TRBV7-9 with TRBJ2-5; D unclear. Trimming took off 7 bases at V and 5 bases at J, with 11 bases between the two ends. CDR1 is SEHNR, CDR2 FQNEAQ, per germline (reference sequence). This CDR3 region has 12 residues. The CDR3, as DNA: TGTGCCAGCACCCCGGGCTCGGAGACCCAGTACTTC. It translates to CASTPGSETQYF.

This CDR3 is CASRHALAKNIQYF. DNA of the CDR3: TGTGCCAGCAGGCATGCCTTAGCCAAAAACATTCAGTACTTC. This chain connects TRBV5-7 to TRBJ2-4; D not resolved. TRBV5-7 is an open reading frame, and its role is uncertain. V lost 5 bases, J lost 0 bases, and 9 bases lay in between. This CDR3 is 14 amino acids long.

The rearrangement joins TRBV19 to TRBJ1-1; D is perhaps TRBD1 (6 bases). Germline V gene sequence: CDR1 LNHDA, CDR2 SQIVND (reference sequence). V was clipped by 4 bases and J by 3 bases, with 15 bases between them. CDR3 size: 15 residues. This CDR3 is CASSTPRDKDTEAFF. The CDR3 nucleotides are TGTGCCAGTAGTACCCCCCGGGACAAGGACACTGAAGCTTTCTTT.

Here the CDR3 DNA reads TGCGCCAGCAGCCAATCGGAGGGGGTCTACGAGCAGTACTTC. Amino acids: CASSQSEGVYEQYF. This chain joins TRBV4-1 and TRBJ2-7, with D perhaps TRBD1 or TRBD2 (6 bases each). Germline values: CDR1 MGHRA, CDR2 YSYEKL. V was trimmed by 2 bases and J by 3 bases, leaving 11 bases between them. The CDR3 has 14 amino acids.